Given below is one T cell receptor (beta chain) in context. Its antigen is unidentified. The data derive from a study of STAT5B mutations in CD4+ large granular lymphocyte leukemia. The study's findings and limits: TRBV06-family usage was enriched in top patient clones (8/27) versus controls (2/35).

The survey-level immunoSEQ assay was used. Original analysis: A clonotype over 5% of the repertoire counted as a possible leukemic clone, a few dozen overall. Sequenced by immunoSEQ multiplex PCR; TCRdb stores in-frame clones only, minus some. V, J and clone size are taken as reported in that table, and D and trimming were inferred from the DNA itself. The repertoire consists of over 8,000 clones, with around 85% occurring once and the leading ten covering roughly 62%. Trimming took off 4 bases at V and 2 bases at J, with 14 bases between the two ends. The CDR3 totals 16 residues. Germline assignment: CDR1 SGHTA and CDR2 FQGTGA.

The rearrangement links TRBV7-3 to TRBJ2-2, with D maybe TRBD1 (6 bases). The clonotype comes from a man in his fifties or sixties with CD4+ T-cell large granular lymphocyte leukemia. The sequenced sample was PBMCs. DNA for the CDR3: TGTGCCAGCAGCTCCTCCGGGACACTAAACACCGGGGAGCTGTTTTTT. Amino acid sequence: CASSSSGTLNTGELFF.